This T cell receptor (beta chain) was identified during a study of blood T cell repertoires in COVID-19. Study context: Sites across the United States, Italy and Spain contributed samples from acute and convalescent COVID-19. PBMCs, B-cell-depleted T cells, or T cells provided the cDNA or gDNA that made up the material.

Germline V lookup: CDR1 SGHTA, CDR2 FQGNSA. The V end lost 5 bases, the J end lost 0 bases, and 14 bases lay between the germline ends. The CDR3 spans 16 residues. Study processing details: Amplification from reference gene primers served as the basis for estimated nucleated cell counts. This table comes from immunoSEQ multiplex PCR, and its TCRdb copy is limited to in-frame clones, with some not included. That table furnishes V, J and clone size, whereas the DNA furnished D and trimming. The sample has fewer than 85,000 clones, roughly 84% seen once. This clone was counted a single time. The sequence derives from a human donor in a cohort sampled during active COVID-19. This sequence joins TRBV7-2 and TRBJ2-1; possibly TRBD1 for D (7 bases). Specimen: peripheral blood. CDR3 nucleotide sequence: TGTGCCAGCAGCCCGGGGGACAGTAGCTCCTACAATGAGCAGTTCTTC. It codes for CASSPGDSSSYNEQFF.